The 18 T cell receptor beta chains in this list originate from one sample, sequenced in a study of blood T cell repertoires in COVID-19. The data were produced by immunoSEQ multiplex PCR, yet TCRdb's version contains in-frame clones alone and is incomplete. The sample has a few hundred thousand clones; 70% to 90% are singletons. Sequences were obtained from peripheral blood. These receptor sequences come from a woman aged 18-29 years who had recovered from COVID-19.

V gene TRBV19 combines with J gene TRBJ1-3; 7 nucleotides match TRBD1. With 3 bases clipped from V and 0 bases from J, the junction kept 8 bases outside the gene matches. Germline V gene data show CDR1 as LNHDA and CDR2 as SQIVND (reference sequence). The CDR3 runs to 17 residues. CDR3 sequence reads: CASSIYRGHSSGNTIYF. Written as DNA, the CDR3 is TGTGCCAGTAGTATTTATAGGGGGCATAGCTCTGGAAACACCATATATTTT.

This clone has only one observation. The chain recombines TRBV6-1 with TRBJ1-2, with D perhaps TRBD1 (6 bases). V lost 2 bases, J lost 10 bases, and 14 bases lay in between. Germline V gene sequence: CDR1 MNHNS, CDR2 SASEGT. The CDR3 runs to 13 residues. Here the CDR3 reads CASSELAGTPYTF. CDR3 nucleotide sequence: TGTGCCAGCAGTGAATTGGCAGGGACACCCTACACCTTC.

The chain carries TRBV25-1 and TRBJ2-1; 8 bases line up with TRBD2. The CDR3 extends over 16 amino acids. Unmatched junction bases numbered 7, after V lost 2 bases and J lost 4 bases. CDR1 and CDR2 from the germline V gene are MGHDK and SYGVNS. The CDR3 loop is CASSEEAGDRYNEQFF. The CDR3 bases are TGTGCCAGCAGTGAAGAAGCGGGAGATCGGTACAATGAGCAGTTCTTC.

This chain connects TRBV4-3 to TRBJ1-1; TRBD1 matches at 7 bases. CDR1 and CDR2 from the germline V gene are LGHNA and YSLEER. This CDR3 region has 13 residues. J lost 7 bases, V lost 3 bases, and 5 bases had no gene match. In nucleotides, the CDR3 is TGCGCCAGCAGCCAGAACAGGGGCCTTGAAGCTTTCTTT. The encoded protein is CASSQNRGLEAFF.

This chain connects TRBV13 to TRBJ1-1; D ambiguous. Trimming took 3 bases from V and 7 from J, leaving 12 bases between them. The CDR3 has 13 residues. Germline CDR1 reads PRHDT; CDR2 reads FYEKMQ (reference sequence). The DNA of the CDR3 is TGTGCCAGCAGCTTTATGCGCGATTTTGAAGCTTTCTTT. As protein: CASSFMRDFEAFF.

V gene TRBV15 combines with J gene TRBJ2-3; weak D call: TRBD1 (6 bases). Germline V gene lookup returns CDR1 LNHNV and CDR2 YYDKDF (reference sequence). The CDR3 runs to 15 residues. The germline V and J ends were trimmed by 2 bases and 2 bases, with 11 bases remaining between them. The CDR3 spells CATSRRDMPTDTQYF. DNA for the CDR3: TGTGCCACCAGCAGACGGGACATGCCCACAGATACGCAGTATTTT. The variable domain in full, with the rest retrieved from reference TRBV15 and TRBJ2-3, is DAMVIQNPRYQVTQFGKPVTLSCSQTLNHNVMYWYQQKSSQAPKLLFHYYDKDFNNEADTPDNFQSRRPNTSFCFLDIRSPGLGDTAMYLCATSRRDMPTDTQYFGPGTRLTVL.

This rearrangement joins TRBV5-1 to TRBJ2-1; 12 bases map to TRBD1. Germline loops: CDR1 SGHRS, CDR2 YFSETQ. V was clipped by 0 bases and J by 7 bases; unmatched bases: 5. This CDR3 is 16 amino acids long. DNA of the CDR3: TGCGCCAGCAGCTTGGTAGGGACAGGGGGCCGGAATGAGCAGTTCTTC. This encodes CASSLVGTGGRNEQFF.

This chain joins TRBV4-1 and TRBJ1-6, with D hard to call. CDR3 length equals 18 residues. CDR1 is MGHRA, CDR2 YSYEKL, per germline. With 3 bases removed from V and 0 bases from J, the gap between germline ends came to 15 bases. CDR3 sequence (DNA): TGCGCCAGCAGCCAGGATACCTCTTCGGGCTCCTATAATTCACCCCTCCACTTT. The encoded protein is CASSQDTSSGSYNSPLHF.

The V and J genes are TRBV5-1 and TRBJ1-4; 8 bases line up with TRBD1. This CDR3 is 14 amino acids long. V lost 3 bases, J lost 4 bases, and 2 bases stayed unmatched. Germline CDR1 SGHRS, CDR2 YFSETQ. In DNA form, the CDR3 reads TGCGCCAGCAGCTCGGACAGGGATAATGAAAAACTGTTTTTT. It encodes CASSSDRDNEKLFF.

V is TRBV12-5 and J is TRBJ2-2; 12 bases fit TRBD2. V lost 1 base, J lost 6 bases, and 6 bases stayed unmatched. This CDR3 comprises 17 residues. CDR1 and CDR2 (germline): LGHNT, FRNRAP. CDR3 amino acids: CASGLALAGGPAGELFF. DNA for the CDR3: TGTGCTAGTGGTTTGGCCCTAGCGGGAGGGCCAGCCGGGGAGCTGTTTTTT.

The chain couples TRBV9 to TRBJ2-1; TRBD2 matches 10 bases. The V and J ends lost 0 bases and 4 bases, in that order; junction bases with no gene match: 4. The CDR3 spans 16 residues. CDR1 SGDLS and CDR2 YYNGEE come from the germline V gene. CDR3 sequence (DNA): TGTGCCAGCAGCGTAGATCCGGGACTAGCGTACAATGAGCAGTTCTTC. This sequence encodes CASSVDPGLAYNEQFF.

The rearrangement joins TRBV5-4 to TRBJ2-2, with TRBD2 identical over 11 bases. The CDR3 is made up of 18 amino acids. V gave up 0 bases and J gave up 4 bases; unmatched junction bases: 8. Germline CDR1 SGHNT, CDR2 YYREEE (reference sequence). CDR3 loop: CASSLVKIAGGPTGELFF. The CDR3 DNA is TGTGCCAGCAGCTTGGTTAAGATAGCGGGAGGGCCCACCGGGGAGCTGTTTTTT.

V gene TRBV11-2 combines with J gene TRBJ2-7, with TRBD2 matching over 7 bases. The length of the CDR3 is 15 residues. V lost 3 bases and J lost 2; bases outside the gene matches: 7. Looked up from germline, CDR1 is SGHAT and CDR2 is FQNNGV. The CDR3 sequence is CASSLVAGDPYEQYF. The CDR3 DNA sequence: TGTGCCAGCAGCTTGGTGGCGGGAGACCCCTACGAGCAGTACTTC.

V usage is TRBV13 and J usage is TRBJ2-7; the match to TRBD1 covers 9 bases. This CDR3 spans 15 amino acids. V gave up 5 bases and J gave up 0 bases; unmatched junction bases: 5. Germline CDR1 is PRHDT and CDR2 is FYEKMQ (reference sequence). The CDR3 reads CASSPGQGYSYEQYF. Written as DNA, the CDR3 is TGTGCCAGCAGCCCGGGACAGGGATACTCCTACGAGCAGTACTTC.

The chain combines TRBV19 with TRBJ2-2, with 7 bases aligning to TRBD1. The ends lost 5 bases at V and 3 bases at J; junction bases unmatched: 3. The CDR3 extends over 14 amino acids. CDR1 and CDR2 from the germline V gene are LNHDA and SQIVND (reference sequence). CDR3 amino acids: CASSPGTDTGELFF. The CDR3 bases are TGTGCCAGTAGTCCCGGGACAGACACCGGGGAGCTGTTTTTT.

The chain recombines TRBV15 with TRBJ2-7; D possibly corresponds to TRBD1 (6 bases). Between the trimmed V and J ends, which lost 7 bases and 1 base, there was a span of 11 bases. Germline CDR1 and CDR2: LNHNV and YYDKDF (reference sequence). The CDR3 totals 13 residues. CDR3 nucleotides: TGTGCCACCAAGGACAGTGGATCCTACGAGCAGTACTTC. Translation: CATKDSGSYEQYF.

This clone was detected only once. This chain joins TRBV4-3 and TRBJ2-7; 8 nucleotides line up with TRBD2. The length of the CDR3 is 15 residues. In germline, CDR1 is LGHNA, CDR2 YSLEER. Trimming at V came to 1 base and at J to 1 base, leaving 3 bases not matched to a gene. This CDR3 reads CASSQGAGGSYEQYF. In DNA form, the CDR3 reads TGCGCCAGCAGCCAAGGTGCGGGAGGTTCCTACGAGCAGTACTTC.

The chain joins TRBV19 to TRBJ2-5, with a possible D match to TRBD2 (6 bases). CDR3 length: 15 residues. The ends were cut back, 5 bases at V and 4 bases at J, with 17 bases in the middle. Germline V gene lookup returns CDR1 LNHDA and CDR2 SQIVND (reference sequence). The CDR3 coding sequence is TGTGCCAGTAGTCCATCCGGGAGTTTCGGAGAGACCCAGTACTTC. Encoded protein: CASSPSGSFGETQYF.